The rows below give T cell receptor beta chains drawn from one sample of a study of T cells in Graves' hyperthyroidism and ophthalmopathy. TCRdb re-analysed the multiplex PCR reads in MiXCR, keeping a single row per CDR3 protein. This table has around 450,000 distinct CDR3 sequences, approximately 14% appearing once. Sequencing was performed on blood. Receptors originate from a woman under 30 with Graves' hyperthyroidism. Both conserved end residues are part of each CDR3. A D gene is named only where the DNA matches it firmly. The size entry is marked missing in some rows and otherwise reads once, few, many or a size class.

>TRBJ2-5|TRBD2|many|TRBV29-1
CSVQTSGKETQYF
TGCAGCGTGCAGACTAGCGGGAAGGAGACCCAGTACTTC
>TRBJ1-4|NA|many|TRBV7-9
CASSSVDSQNEKLFF
TGTGCCAGCAGCTCTGTGGACAGCCAGAATGAAAAACTGTTTTTT
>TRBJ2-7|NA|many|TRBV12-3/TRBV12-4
CASTADSGTLSYEQYF
TGTGCCAGCACCGCAGACTCCGGGACGCTTTCCTACGAGCAGTACTTC
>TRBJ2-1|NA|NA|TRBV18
CASSPTFTQTKRNEQFF
TGTGCCAGCTCACCGACCTTCACGCAGACAAAGAGGAATGAGCAGTTCTTC
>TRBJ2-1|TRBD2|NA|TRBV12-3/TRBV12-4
CASISTGRAYNEQFF
TGTGCCAGCATCTCTACGGGGAGGGCTTACAATGAGCAGTTCTTC
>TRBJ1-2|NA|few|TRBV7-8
CASSPEVPEANGYTF
TGTGCCAGCAGCCCGGAGGTACCCGAAGCCAATGGCTACACCTTC
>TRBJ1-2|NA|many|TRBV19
CASSLTESYGYTF
TGTGCCAGTAGTTTGACAGAGAGCTATGGCTACACCTTC
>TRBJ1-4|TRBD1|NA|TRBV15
CATSRNTGTGPWKLFF
TGTGCCACCAGCAGAAATACCGGGACAGGGCCCTGGAAACTGTTTTTT
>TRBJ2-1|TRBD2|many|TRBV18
CASSPPELAVYNEQFF
TGTGCCAGCTCACCTCCGGAACTAGCGGTATACAATGAGCAGTTCTTC
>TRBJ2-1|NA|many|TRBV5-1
CASSLSEYNEQFF
TGCGCCAGCAGCCTCTCGGAGTACAATGAGCAGTTCTTC
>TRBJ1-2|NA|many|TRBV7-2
CASSPRILSNYGYTF
TGTGCCAGCAGCCCCCGGATTCTTTCTAACTATGGCTACACCTTC
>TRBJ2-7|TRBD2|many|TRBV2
CASSEALRTSGVYEQYF
TGTGCCAGCAGTGAAGCGCTTAGAACTAGCGGGGTCTACGAGCAGTACTTC
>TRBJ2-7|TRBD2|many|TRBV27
CASRPGLAAWAPNEQYF
TGTGCCAGCAGACCTGGACTAGCGGCCTGGGCCCCGAACGAGCAGTACTTC
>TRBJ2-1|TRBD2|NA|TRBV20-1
CSARGLAGQIVSYNEQFF
TGCAGTGCCCGTGGACTAGCGGGACAGATAGTCTCCTACAATGAGCAGTTCTTC
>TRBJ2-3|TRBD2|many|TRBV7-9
CASGLAGSDTQYF
TGTGCCAGCGGGCTAGCGGGATCAGATACGCAGTATTTT
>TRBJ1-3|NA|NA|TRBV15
CATSRARILNTIYF
TGTGCCACCAGCAGAGCCCGGATTCTAAACACCATATATTTT
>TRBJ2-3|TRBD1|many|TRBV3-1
CASSQDRGPSGTQYF
TGTGCCAGCAGCCAAGACAGGGGGCCTTCGGGTACGCAGTATTTT
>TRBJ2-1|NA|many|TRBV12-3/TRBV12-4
CASRGPRASYNEQFF
TGTGCCAGCAGAGGCCCCCGGGCATCCTACAATGAGCAGTTCTTC
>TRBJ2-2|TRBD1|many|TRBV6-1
CASSRDRSSSSTGELFF
TGTGCCAGCAGCAGGGACAGGTCTTCGTCGTCCACCGGGGAGCTGTTTTTT
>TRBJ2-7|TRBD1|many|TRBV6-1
CASSARGTGVYEQYF
TGTGCCAGCAGTGCCCGCGGGACAGGGGTCTACGAGCAGTACTTC
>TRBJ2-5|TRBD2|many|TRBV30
CAGWGTSGRDQETQYF
TGTGCCGGCTGGGGAACTAGCGGGAGGGACCAAGAGACCCAGTACTTC
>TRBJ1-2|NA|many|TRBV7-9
CASSNGTRGGNYGYTF
TGTGCCAGCAGCAACGGGACCCGAGGCGGGAACTATGGCTACACCTTC
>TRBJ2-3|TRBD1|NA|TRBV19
CASTPQGATDTQYF
TGTGCCAGTACTCCGCAGGGGGCAACAGATACGCAGTATTTT
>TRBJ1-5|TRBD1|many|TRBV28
CASRRPGQGHSNQPQHF
TGTGCCAGCAGGCGTCCGGGACAGGGACATAGCAATCAGCCCCAGCATTTT
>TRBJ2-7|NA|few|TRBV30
CASQPPDRREQYF
TGTGCCTCCCAGCCCCCCGACAGGCGCGAGCAGTACTTC
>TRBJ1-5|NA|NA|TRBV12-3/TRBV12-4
CASSLGDRNNQPQHF
TGTGCCAGCAGTTTAGGGGACCGAAACAATCAGCCCCAGCATTTT
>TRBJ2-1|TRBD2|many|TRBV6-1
CASSLIAGVYNEQFF
TGTGCCAGCAGCCTTATAGCGGGGGTTTACAATGAGCAGTTCTTC
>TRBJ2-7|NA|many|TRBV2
CASSYRGPLSYEQYF
TGTGCCAGCAGTTATCGGGGCCCTTTGAGCTACGAGCAGTACTTC
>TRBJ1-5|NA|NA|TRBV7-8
CASSLGGEERGAYQPQHF
TGTGCCAGCAGCTTAGGGGGCGAAGAACGGGGGGCCTATCAGCCCCAGCATTTT
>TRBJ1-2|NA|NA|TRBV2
CASRLDSGAGYTF
TGTGCCAGCCGCCTAGACAGTGGGGCTGGCTACACCTTC
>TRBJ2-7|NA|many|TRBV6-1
CASSSGAAEGYEQYF
TGTGCCAGCAGCTCCGGCGCGGCTGAAGGATACGAGCAGTACTTC
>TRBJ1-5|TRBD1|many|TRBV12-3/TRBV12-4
CASSFYPTGGHSNQPQHF
TGTGCCAGCAGTTTTTATCCGACAGGGGGACATAGCAATCAGCCCCAGCATTTT
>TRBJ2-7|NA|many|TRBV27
CASSLGLTSYEQYF
TGTGCCAGCAGTTTAGGGCTGACCTCCTACGAGCAGTACTTC
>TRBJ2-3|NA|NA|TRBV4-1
CASSQREHTDTQYF
TGCGCCAGCAGCCAGCGGGAACACACAGATACGCAGTATTTT
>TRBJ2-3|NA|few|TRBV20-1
CSAPTWEASSASTDTQYF
TGCAGTGCCCCGACTTGGGAAGCGAGTTCTGCTAGCACAGATACGCAGTATTTT
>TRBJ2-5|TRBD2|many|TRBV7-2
CASSFYAASGRWQETQYF
TGTGCCAGCAGCTTTTACGCGGCTAGCGGGAGATGGCAAGAGACCCAGTACTTC
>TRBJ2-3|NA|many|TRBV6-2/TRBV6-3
CASIPDGTGADTQYF
TGTGCCAGCATTCCCGACGGGACTGGCGCAGATACGCAGTATTTT
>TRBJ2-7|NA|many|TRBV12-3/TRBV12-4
CASSPTGLQGEQYF
TGTGCCAGCAGTCCCACAGGGCTTCAGGGCGAGCAGTACTTC
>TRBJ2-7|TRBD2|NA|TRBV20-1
CSARISGGEQYF
TGCAGTGCTAGAATAAGCGGGGGCGAGCAGTACTTC
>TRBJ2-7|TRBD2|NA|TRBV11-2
CASTSRASGAYEQYF
TGTGCCAGCACCTCCCGGGCTAGCGGAGCCTACGAGCAGTACTTC
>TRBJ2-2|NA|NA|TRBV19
CASSMRQANTGELFF
TGTGCCAGTAGTATGCGTCAGGCGAACACCGGGGAGCTGTTTTTT
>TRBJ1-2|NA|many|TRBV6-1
CASGASKRDGYTF
TGTGCCAGCGGGGCCTCCAAGCGGGATGGCTACACCTTC
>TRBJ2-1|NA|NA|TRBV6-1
CASSPGAVVNEQFF
TGTGCCAGCAGCCCAGGGGCGGTTGTCAATGAGCAGTTCTTC